This is a list of T cell receptor beta chains from one sample in a study of T cells after yellow fever vaccination. TCRdb re-called the 5' RACE reads with MiXCR, one entry per CDR3 protein. The sample lists around 160,000 distinct CDR3 sequences, more than 5.5% seen once, with around 2.3% in the top ten. This sample comprised CD4+ T cells sorted from PBMCs, obtained around 5 days after the first yellow fever vaccination. These receptors were taken from a man aged 18 to 30 who received the YFV17D yellow fever vaccine. Each CDR3 is given with its conserved first and last residue. The order of the fields is D gene, CDR3 length, V gene, clone size, J gene, CDR3 protein. A D gene is named only where the DNA matches it firmly. Rows may omit the clone size; those that give it use once, few, many or a size class.

.,13,TRBV24-1,many,TRBJ1-5,CATSWGNNQPQHF
.,16,TRBV9,few,TRBJ1-4,CASSSRQEAHAEKLFF
.,14,TRBV11-1,many,TRBJ2-5,CASSLQGYQETQYF
TRBD2,14,TRBV20-1,few,TRBJ2-3,CSANLAGGLGTQYF
.,14,TRBV20-1,.,TRBJ1-1,CSAPGARWSTEAFF
.,17,TRBV7-2,few,TRBJ2-3,CASSPAAGGVSTDTQYF
.,13,TRBV7-7,few,TRBJ2-5,CASSRGGRQTQYF
TRBD1,15,TRBV12-3/TRBV12-4,few,TRBJ2-7,CASSQGQAFSYEQYF
TRBD2,15,TRBV11-2,many,TRBJ2-5,CASSQTSGRQETQYF
.,15,TRBV11-2,many,TRBJ2-1,CASSTGQGGHNEQFF
.,15,TRBV20-1,.,TRBJ1-6,CSAREGHSYNSPLHF
.,16,TRBV7-2,.,TRBJ2-5,CASTPERIRTYETQYF
.,13,TRBV25-1,many,TRBJ2-2,CASSEGPTGELFF
.,13,TRBV2,many,TRBJ2-5,CASSAAIQETQYF
TRBD1,13,TRBV7-7,.,TRBJ2-1,CASSTGQAKEQFF
.,14,TRBV7-3,many,TRBJ1-1,CASSPGTGYTEAFF
.,12,TRBV29-1,few,TRBJ1-1,CSASYMNTEAFF
.,13,TRBV12-3/TRBV12-4,many,TRBJ1-5,CASTLNSNQPQHF
.,13,TRBV29-1,many,TRBJ1-1,CSVRWGSYTEAFF
.,15,TRBV7-9,.,TRBJ1-2,CASSSGGRVYYGYTF
.,12,TRBV3-1,many,TRBJ2-7,CASSESLNEQYF
.,17,TRBV7-2,many,TRBJ2-3,CASSLFASAASTDTQYF
.,13,TRBV5-1,medium-sized,TRBJ2-3,CASSTEGSDTQYF
.,17,TRBV7-2,many,TRBJ2-5,CASSLGARWFRKETQYF
.,15,TRBV16,many,TRBJ2-1,CASSQQLAALNEQFF